Each of the 15 T cell receptor beta chains below was sequenced from the same sample in a study of blood T cell repertoires in COVID-19. The assay was immunoSEQ multiplex PCR, and TCRdb's table has in-frame clones only and misses some. Of some 40,000 clones in the sample, approximately 78% were seen once. Material: peripheral blood. The receptors derive from a human donor in a cohort sampled during active or convalescent COVID-19. The donor label of this sample is uncertain.

CDR3 in amino acids: CAGGEGHYGYTF. CDR3 coding DNA: TGTGCAGGAGGGGAGGGGCACTATGGCTACACCTTC. This chain joins TRBV7-8 and TRBJ1-2; D might be TRBD1 (5 bases). The CDR3 consists of 12 residues. The germline V gene has CDR1 SGHVS and CDR2 FQNEAQ. Full variable domain (rest looked up from reference TRBV7-8 and TRBJ1-2): GAGVSQSPRYKVAKRGQDVALRCDPISGHVSLFWYQQALGQGPEFLTYFQNEAQLDKSGLPSDRFFAERPEGSVSTLKIQRTQQEDSAVYLCAGGEGHYGYTFGSGTRLTVV.

The table lists this clone with a count of one. This chain links TRBV6-5 with TRBJ1-1, with D unclear. Germline-derived CDR1 and CDR2 are MNHEY and SVGAGI. The ends were cut back, 0 bases at V and 1 base at J, with 9 bases in the middle. CDR3 length: 15 residues. The CDR3 reads CASSYSRDSNTEAFF. As DNA, the CDR3 is TGTGCCAGCAGTTACTCGAGGGATTCGAACACTGAAGCTTTCTTT.

J is TRBJ1-2 and V is TRBV5-1; 7 bases line up with TRBD1. The CDR3 totals 14 residues. Germline trimming cut 4 bases from V and 8 bases from J; bases unmatched to any gene: 11. Looked up from germline, CDR1 is SGHRS and CDR2 is YFSETQ. The CDR3 loop reads CASSPRTGLEGYTF. CDR3 DNA sequence: TGCGCCAGCAGCCCCAGGACAGGACTGGAAGGCTACACCTTC.

The chain carries TRBV18 and TRBJ2-5; TRBD2 is a possible D gene (6 bases). With 6 bases removed from V and 1 base from J, the gap between germline ends came to 9 bases. This CDR3 has 13 amino acids. Germline V gene data show CDR1 as KGHSH and CDR2 as LQKENI. Here the CDR3 DNA reads TGTGCCAGCTCGCGGGACGGCCAAGAGACCCAGTACTTC. Translating gives CASSRDGQETQYF.

Note on this clone: The sample contains more than one DNA sequence encoding this CDR3. The chain carries TRBV24-1 and TRBJ2-7; 7 bases map to TRBD1. Looked up from germline, CDR1 is KGHDR and CDR2 is SFDVKD. This CDR3 is built from 15 residues. V lost 3 bases to trimming and J lost 3 bases; unmatched junction nucleotides: 7. The CDR3 spells CATSDPRDRSYEQYF. The CDR3 region has the DNA TGTGCCACCAGTGATCCGAGGGACAGAAGCTACGAGCAGTACTTC.

The J gene is TRBJ1-2, the V gene TRBV30, with 9 positions matching TRBD1. This CDR3 has 14 residues. V lost 2 bases to trimming and J lost 4 bases; unmatched junction nucleotides: 5. Germline CDR1 GTSNPN, CDR2 SVGIG (reference sequence). CDR3 DNA: TGTGCCTGGAGTCCGGACAGGGGTGGCTATGGCTACACCTTC. This gives the protein CAWSPDRGGYGYTF.

The chain couples TRBV24-1 to TRBJ2-1; 8 bases align to TRBD2. CDR3 length equals 18 residues. Germline V CDR1 and CDR2: KGHDR, SFDVKD. The V segment lost 3 bases and the J segment 1 base; nucleotides outside the gene matches: 10. As DNA, the CDR3 is TGTGCCACCAGTGATATCGTGGGGGCGGGAGGTTCCTACAATGAGCAGTTCTTC. Its translation is CATSDIVGAGGSYNEQFF.

CDR3 in amino acids: CASSQRGADYNEQFF. CDR3 DNA: TGTGCCAGCAGCCAAAGAGGAGCGGACTACAATGAGCAGTTCTTC. This sequence joins TRBV3-1 (or the pseudogene TRBV3-2) and TRBJ2-1; the D gene is possibly TRBD2 (5 bases). Germline V CDR1 and CDR2: LGHDT, YNNKEL (reference sequence). V was shortened by 2 bases and J by 3 bases, with 11 bases between the two germline ends. CDR3 length: 15 residues.

The rearrangement joins TRBV5-1 to TRBJ2-5; possible D gene TRBD1, 6 bases. The CDR3 covers 14 residues. Germline lookup yields CDR1 SGHRS and CDR2 YFSETQ. Deletions cut 2 bases from V and 4 bases from J, with 12 bases between. The CDR3 is CASSLVQGVETQYF. CDR3 coding DNA: TGCGCCAGCAGCTTAGTACAGGGCGTAGAGACCCAGTACTTC.

The chain uses TRBV5-1 and TRBJ2-7; TRBD1 matches at 8 bases. Unmatched junction bases numbered 6, after V lost 4 bases and J lost 3 bases. Germline CDR1 is SGHRS and CDR2 is YFSETQ. This CDR3 is 14 amino acids long. CDR3 in DNA: TGCGCCAGCAGCCGCGCCGGGACAGGCTACGAGCAGTACTTC. Translating it yields CASSRAGTGYEQYF.

This rearrangement joins TRBV6-2 or TRBV6-3 to TRBJ2-6; D is ambiguous. The CDR3 sequence is 17 residues long. Germline lookup yields CDR1 MNHEY and CDR2 SVGEGT. Trimming took off 2 bases at V and 1 base at J, with 12 bases between the two ends. The CDR3 reads CASSYSPPRSGANVLTF. For the CDR3, the DNA is TGTGCCAGCAGTTACAGCCCTCCCAGGTCTGGGGCCAACGTCCTGACTTTC.

The rearrangement joins TRBV6-2 or TRBV6-3 to TRBJ2-4; D gene unclear. This CDR3 is built from 17 residues. Germline V gene data show CDR1 as MNHEY and CDR2 as SVGEGT. Trimming stripped 5 bases from V and 0 bases from J, with 17 bases between. CDR3 DNA sequence: TGTGCCAGCAGTCCCCTCTCTAGAGATCTAGCCAAAAACATTCAGTACTTC. This encodes CASSPLSRDLAKNIQYF.

The chain uses TRBV30 and TRBJ1-1; D is perhaps TRBD1 (5 bases). This CDR3 contains 14 residues. V lost 4 bases and J 1 base, leaving 13 bases between the germline ends. CDR1 GTSNPN and CDR2 SVGIG come from the germline V gene (reference sequence). The DNA of the CDR3 is TGTGCCTGGATCCCTAGGGGTCCGAACACTGAAGCTTTCTTT. Translated, it gives CAWIPRGPNTEAFF.

The chain links TRBV6-5 to TRBJ2-7; 7 nucleotides line up with TRBD2. CDR1 and CDR2 (germline): MNHEY, SVGAGI. With V trimmed by 0 bases and J by 1 base, 6 bases remained unmatched. The CDR3 runs to 16 residues. The CDR3 nucleotides are TGTGCCAGCAGTTACTCGGGCGGGAGTAGTTCCTACGAGCAGTACTTC. Translating it yields CASSYSGGSSSYEQYF.

This chain links TRBV5-4 with TRBJ1-1, with a tentative D call TRBD1 (5 bases). This CDR3 contains 15 residues. Trimming left V 1 base short and J 0 bases short, with 10 bases between. CDR1 is SGHNT and CDR2 is YYREEE in the germline V gene (reference sequence). CDR3 sequence (DNA): TGTGCCAGCAGCTTGTATGGAGGGGTGAACACTGAAGCTTTCTTT. Translated: CASSLYGGVNTEAFF.